The following is a T cell receptor (beta chain) sequence with its context. The data derive from a study of blood T cell repertoires in COVID-19. Study-wide background: Nucleic acid was either cDNA or gDNA, and it came from T cells, B-cell-depleted T cells, or PBMCs.

Original methodology: By means of reference gene primer amplification, nucleated cell counts were estimated. Assay: immunoSEQ multiplex PCR; the TCRdb copy retains only in-frame clones and omits some. V and J calls and clone size are as listed in that table; D and trimming were resolved from the DNA. This table holds roughly 280,000 clones, more than 80% found once. Assignments of participants to cohorts depended upon their own reported clinical history. The study counted Cohort 3 donors as recovered given two negative PCRs, clearance, or symptom resolution. The sample was PBMCs or T cells enriched from blood (not recorded which). The sequence was collected from a woman under 30 who had recovered from COVID-19.

CDR3 amino acids: CASSREGHSEKLFF. The CDR3 coding sequence is TGTGCCAGCAGCCGGGAGGGACACAGTGAAAAACTGTTTTTT. V usage is TRBV14 and J usage is TRBJ1-4; TRBD1 is a possible D gene (6 bases). Germline lookup yields CDR1 SGHDN and CDR2 FVKESK. V lost 4 bases and J 7 bases, leaving 13 bases between the germline ends. The CDR3 extends over 14 amino acids.